This is a list of T cell receptor beta chains from one sample in a study of T cells in Graves' hyperthyroidism and ophthalmopathy. One entry per CDR3 protein results from TCRdb running MiXCR on the multiplex PCR reads. Here the sample spans some 490,000 distinct CDR3 sequences, around 16% being singletons. The sequencing input was blood. Source of these receptors: a woman in her twenties or thirties with Graves' ophthalmopathy. Each CDR3 is given with its conserved first and last residue. The D gene is left open where the match is weak. Clone size appears in some rows only: once, few, many, or a class for an expanded clone.

V gene,D gene,J gene,clone size,CDR3 protein,CDR3 DNA
TRBV13,-,TRBJ1-4,many,CASSLGQDGKLFF,TGTGCCAGCAGCTTAGGACAGGACGGAAAACTGTTTTTT
TRBV2,TRBD2,TRBJ2-7,-,CASTPGGGAPDGRSYEQYF,TGTGCCAGCACCCCGGGCGGGGGGGCGCCCGACGGGAGGTCCTACGAGCAGTACTTC
TRBV5-6,-,TRBJ2-3,-,CASSTQGQDTQYF,TGTGCCAGCAGCACCCAGGGGCAAGATACGCAGTATTTT
TRBV2,-,TRBJ2-4,-,CASGAVNIQYF,TGTGCCAGCGGGGCGGTCAACATTCAGTACTTC
TRBV6-2/TRBV6-3,TRBD2,TRBJ2-5,-,CASSYSSGASYF,TGTGCCAGCAGTTACTCTAGCGGGGCCTCATACTTC
TRBV6-1,-,TRBJ1-5,-,CASSPRGDRSNQPRHF,TGTGCCAGCAGCCCTCGGGGGGATAGGAGCAATCAGCCCCGGCATTTT
TRBV12-3/TRBV12-4,TRBD2,TRBJ2-1,many,CASSRGSSYNEQFF,TGTGCCAGCAGTCGCGGGAGCTCCTACAATGAGCAGTTCTTC
TRBV10-1,-,TRBJ2-3,few,CASSREKLSTDTQYF,TGCGCCAGCAGTCGGGAGAAACTAAGCACAGATACGCAGTATTTT
TRBV18,TRBD1,TRBJ2-5,-,CASSLGTGGKETQYF,TGTGCCAGCTCACTCGGGACAGGGGGAAAAGAGACCCAGTACTTC
TRBV13,-,TRBJ2-2,few,CASSLSNPGTGELFF,TGTGCCAGCAGCTTATCAAACCCGGGTACCGGGGAGCTGTTTTTT
TRBV12-3/TRBV12-4,-,TRBJ2-5,-,CASSLNGLGEETQYF,TGTGCCAGCAGCCTGAATGGGCTGGGAGAAGAGACCCAGTACTTC
TRBV4-1,-,TRBJ1-4,few,CASSSYTSTNEKLFF,TGCGCCAGCAGCTCCTACACCTCAACTAATGAAAAACTGTTTTTT
TRBV7-9,-,TRBJ2-7,few,CASSDLPSGEQYF,TGTGCCAGCAGCGATCTCCCGAGTGGGGAGCAGTACTTC
TRBV28,-,TRBJ1-1,many,CASQRYRTVLDTEAFF,TGTGCCAGCCAGAGGTACAGGACCGTCTTGGACACTGAAGCTTTCTTT
TRBV18,-,TRBJ2-5,-,CASSPAGWGETQYF,TGTGCCAGCTCACCGGCGGGTTGGGGAGAGACCCAGTACTTC
TRBV28,TRBD1,TRBJ1-4,-,CASSWTGATNEKLFF,TGTGCCAGCAGTTGGACAGGAGCAACTAATGAAAAACTGTTTTTT
TRBV7-9,-,TRBJ1-4,few,CASSPWGALETNEKLFF,TGTGCCAGCAGCCCCTGGGGGGCCCTGGAAACTAATGAAAAACTGTTTTTT
TRBV29-1,-,TRBJ2-1,many,CSVEDRPEQFF,TGCAGCGTTGAAGACCGGCCTGAGCAGTTCTTC
TRBV12-5,-,TRBJ1-1,few,CASGFFDWPTEAFF,TGTGCTAGTGGTTTTTTTGATTGGCCCACTGAAGCTTTCTTT
TRBV7-2,-,TRBJ1-2,many,CASSQGANYGYTF,TGTGCCAGCTCTCAGGGAGCTAACTATGGCTACACCTTC